This record concerns one T cell receptor (beta chain) sequence. Its target is not known. This entry is derived from a study of T cells after yellow fever vaccination. Regarding the study as a whole: There was a small share of clonotypes that showed up in both the CD4 and CD8 compartments. Reappearing after the booster were most of the clones from primary vaccination (less than 97% CD4, 75% to 90% CD8).

The germline CDR1 and CDR2 sequences are LGHDT and YNNKEL (reference sequence). The trim removed 6 bases at V and 7 bases at J, leaving 14 bases unmatched. CDR3 length equals 16 residues. Making TCR cDNA involved 5'RACE template switching, which added UMIs and a universal primer site. TCRdb used MiXCR to reprocess the 5' RACE reads, holding one entry per CDR3 protein. This sample has about 320,000 distinct CDR3 sequences, with about 6.9% found just once. This TCR was recovered from a man aged 18 to 29 who received the YFV17D yellow fever vaccine. The chain recombines TRBV3-1 with TRBJ2-1; 8 positions match TRBD1. Sequenced material: PBMCs, taken roughly 47 days after the first yellow fever vaccination. CDR3 sequence: CASRGQGLAHTNEQFF. As DNA, the CDR3 is TGTGCCAGCAGAGGACAGGGCCTGGCCCACACGAATGAGCAGTTCTTC.